The 4 T cell receptor beta chains given below trace back to one sample, sequenced in a study of blood T cells in healthy people across ages. For the second PCR, which ran for roughly 7 to 11 cycles, a sample-barcoded 5' primer and a J-beta primer mix were used. A single record per CDR3 protein comes from TCRdb applying MiXCR to the 5' RACE reads. The data show roughly 800,000 distinct CDR3 sequences, 20% to 25% seen once. The sample also formed part of further work on T cells of mothers and their children.

Sequences were obtained from blood. Source of these receptors: a boy aged 5-17 years in good health.

This clonotype was seen at least ten times. V gene TRBV29-1 combines with J gene TRBJ1-1; the D gene is possibly TRBD1 (5 bases). The CDR3 length is 12 residues. Germline CDR1 is SQVTM and CDR2 is ANQGSEA. V dropped 3 bases and J dropped 7 bases, with 12 bases sitting between them. The CDR3 here is CSVESGGGEAFF. CDR3 coding DNA: TGCAGCGTTGAGTCCGGGGGGGGTGAAGCTTTCTTT. Drawing the rest from reference TRBV29-1 and TRBJ1-1, the complete variable domain is SAVISQKPSRDICQRGTSLTIQCQVDSQVTMMFWYRQQPGQSLTLIATANQGSEATYESGFVIDKFPISRPNLTFSTLTVSNMSPEDSSIYLCSVESGGGEAFFGQGTRLTVV.

The rearrangement joins TRBV6-2 or TRBV6-3 to TRBJ1-6, with D tentatively TRBD1 (5 bases). The CDR3 totals 15 residues. V lost 4 bases to trimming and J lost 1 base, with 8 bases between them. Germline CDR1 MNHEY, CDR2 SVGEGT. Here the CDR3 reads CASSSRESYNSPLHF. In DNA form, the CDR3 reads TGTGCCAGCAGTTCCAGGGAATCCTATAATTCACCCCTCCACTTT.

In its sample, this clonotype was seen a few times. V gene TRBV7-2 combines with J gene TRBJ2-6; TRBD2 is a possible D gene (6 bases). CDR1 is SGHTA, CDR2 FQGNSA, per germline. V was trimmed by 2 bases and J by 4 bases, leaving 9 bases between them. This CDR3 spans 15 amino acids. DNA for the CDR3: TGTGCCAGCAGCTTATGGGGGGACGGGGCCAACGTCCTGACTTTC. Translating it yields CASSLWGDGANVLTF.

The CDR3 DNA reads TGTGCCAGCAGTGCAGATCGACAGGGACGGGGTTACGAGCAGTACTTC. It translates to CASSADRQGRGYEQYF. This rearrangement joins TRBV6-1 to TRBJ2-7, with 7 bases lining up with TRBD1. There are 16 residues in the CDR3. Germline CDR1 reads MNHNS; CDR2 reads SASEGT. The ends lost 4 bases at V and 4 bases at J; junction bases unmatched: 13.